These T cell receptor beta chains were read from a single sample in a study of T cell repertoires in cytomegalovirus infection. These receptors have no known antigen. TCRdb reanalysed the reads using MiXCR and keeps one entry per CDR3 protein. Among about 890,000 distinct CDR3 sequences listed, 31% were seen once. The source material was cultured CD8+ T cells from PBMCs, sampled from culture after CMV antigen stimulation. These receptors were collected from a human donor in good health (CMV status not recorded). Some clones in this sample may be carry-over from other donors' samples. Both conserved end residues are part of each CDR3. D genes are given only for firm matches. The size of a clone is reported for some rows only, either as once, few or many, or as a class for expanded clones.

>.|TRBV27|few|TRBJ2-2
CASTPRGGGSTGELFF
TGTGCCAGCACTCCCAGGGGGGGGGGCAGCACCGGGGAGCTGTTTTTT
>TRBD1|TRBV6-1|few|TRBJ2-7
CASGKTGTAPYEQYF
TGTGCCAGCGGTAAGACGGGGACAGCGCCCTACGAGCAGTACTTC
>.|TRBV27|many|TRBJ2-2
CATTRAANTGELFF
TGTGCCACTACCAGAGCGGCGAACACCGGGGAGCTGTTTTTT
>.|TRBV12-3/TRBV12-4|.|TRBJ1-3
CASSFHGGGSGNTIYF
TGTGCCAGCAGCTTCCATGGGGGTGGCTCTGGAAACACCATATATTTT
>.|TRBV28|.|TRBJ1-3
CASSIRGSGNTIYF
TGTGCCAGCAGCATCAGGGGCTCTGGAAACACCATATATTTT
>.|TRBV11-2|.|TRBJ1-4
CASSLGLGRYEEKLFF
TGTGCCAGCAGCTTAGGGCTCGGGCGGTATGAAGAAAAACTGTTTTTT
>.|TRBV19|.|TRBJ1-1
CASRKPNTEAFF
TGTGCCAGTAGGAAGCCGAACACTGAAGCTTTCTTT
>.|TRBV28|few|TRBJ1-1
CASSPHNTEAFF
TGTGCCAGCAGTCCCCATAACACTGAAGCTTTCTTT
>.|TRBV2|.|TRBJ2-1
CASISVGGWDEQFF
TGTGCCAGCATCTCGGTAGGCGGATGGGATGAGCAGTTCTTC
>.|TRBV7-7|many|TRBJ2-5
CASSPDQETQYF
TGTGCTAGCAGCCCGGACCAAGAGACCCAGTACTTC
>TRBD1|TRBV7-6|once|TRBJ2-3
CASSPDRGSTDTQCF
TGTGCCAGCAGCCCTGACAGGGGTAGCACAGATACGCAGTGTTTT
>.|TRBV4-1|.|TRBJ1-5
CASSQDSRYNQPQHF
TGCGCCAGCAGCCAAGATTCACGGTACAATCAGCCCCAGCATTTT
>.|TRBV7-6|few|TRBJ2-7
CASSLRGIGYEQYF
TGTGCCAGCAGCTTAAGGGGGATCGGGTACGAGCAGTACTTC
>.|TRBV7-9|few|TRBJ2-5
CASSSNADSQETQYF
TGTGCCAGCAGCTCTAACGCAGACAGCCAAGAGACCCAGTACTTC
>TRBD1|TRBV27|.|TRBJ2-4
CASTGGRGNIQYF
TGTGCCAGCACAGGGGGTCGGGGAAACATTCAGTACTTC
>.|TRBV15|.|TRBJ1-3
CATSRVGSSGNTIYF
TGTGCCACCAGCAGAGTGGGGAGCTCTGGAAACACCATATATTTT
>.|TRBV7-2|.|TRBJ2-7
CASSLFQGGSYEQYF
TGTGCCAGCAGCTTGTTTCAGGGGGGCTCCTACGAGCAGTACTTC
>.|TRBV4-3|few|TRBJ1-5
CASSQDRSHQPQHF
TGCGCCAGCAGCCAAGATCGAAGCCATCAGCCCCAGCATTTT
>.|TRBV7-2|.|TRBJ2-2
CASSPRLGTLNTGELFF
TGTGCCAGCAGCCCCAGGTTAGGGACACTAAACACCGGGGAGCTGTTTTTT
>.|TRBV7-9|few|TRBJ2-1
CASSLEATGANEQFF
TGTGCCAGCAGCTTAGAGGCGACAGGAGCCAATGAGCAGTTCTTC
>TRBD1|TRBV6-2/TRBV6-3|few|TRBJ2-1
CASSADRNEQFF
TGTGCCAGCAGTGCGGACAGGAATGAGCAGTTCTTC
>TRBD2|TRBV4-1|.|TRBJ2-1
CASSASGGSWNEQFF
TGCGCCAGCAGTGCTAGCGGGGGCTCTTGGAATGAGCAGTTCTTC
>.|TRBV4-1|few|TRBJ1-1
CASSLVGGGGSIEAFF
TGCGCCAGCAGCCTTGTCGGAGGGGGTGGAAGCATTGAAGCTTTCTTT
>.|TRBV6-6|few|TRBJ1-6
CASSYGRGYNSPLHF
TGTGCCAGCAGTTACGGCCGGGGATATAATTCACCCCTCCACTTT
>.|TRBV10-3|once|TRBJ1-1
CAISGESFTEAFF
TGTGCCATCAGCGGGGAATCCTTCACTGAAGCTTTCTTT
>.|TRBV5-4|few|TRBJ2-2
CASSLDVGPGVNTGELFF
TGTGCCAGCAGCTTGGATGTTGGTCCGGGTGTGAACACCGGGGAGCTGTTTTTT
>.|TRBV7-9|few|TRBJ2-3
CASSSHSGTDTQYF
TGTGCCAGCAGCTCCCATTCTGGCACAGATACGCAGTATTTT
>.|TRBV6-2/TRBV6-3|.|TRBJ1-5
CASSYPFAEPQHF
TGTGCCAGCAGTTACCCATTTGCGGAGCCCCAGCATTTT
>.|TRBV15|.|TRBJ2-3
CATRSGTGGGGTDTQYF
TGTGCCACCCGCTCTGGAACTGGGGGGGGCGGCACAGATACGCAGTATTTT
>TRBD1|TRBV20-1|few|TRBJ2-1
CSAPARDSYYNEQFF
TGCAGTGCTCCGGCCCGGGACAGCTACTACAATGAGCAGTTCTTC
>.|TRBV6-1|few|TRBJ2-7
CASSDPAAGPPYEQYF
TGTGCCAGCAGTGACCCGGCGGCAGGGCCCCCGTACGAGCAGTACTTC
>.|TRBV2|.|TRBJ1-1
CASSDWGRGTPEAFF
TGTGCCAGCAGTGATTGGGGCAGGGGAACTCCTGAAGCTTTCTTT
>.|TRBV4-1|.|TRBJ1-2
CASSPNGPRDYGYTF
TGCGCCAGCAGCCCGAACGGGCCGAGGGACTATGGCTACACCTTC
>.|TRBV6-2/TRBV6-3|.|TRBJ2-2
CASRGLVTGELFF
TGTGCCAGCAGGGGTCTGGTCACCGGGGAGCTGTTTTTT
>.|TRBV6-6|few|TRBJ1-5
CASRQINQPQHF
TGTGCCAGCAGGCAGATCAATCAGCCCCAGCATTTT
>.|TRBV7-9|few|TRBJ2-3
CASSLTQASTDTQYF
TGTGCCAGCAGCTTAACACAGGCTAGCACAGATACGCAGTATTTT
>.|TRBV12-3/TRBV12-4|.|TRBJ1-1
CASSFVTRKNTEAFF
TGTGCCAGCAGCTTTGTCACAAGAAAGAACACTGAAGCTTTCTTT
>.|TRBV19|few|TRBJ1-5
CASSITASNQPQHF
TGTGCCAGTAGTATTACGGCCTCGAATCAGCCCCAGCATTTT
>TRBD1|TRBV7-9|few|TRBJ1-2
CASSRDRDPINYGYTF
TGTGCCAGCAGCCGCGACAGGGACCCAATTAACTATGGCTACACCTTC
>.|TRBV19|few|TRBJ2-3
CASSIRAGVEDTQYF
TGTGCCAGTAGTATAAGAGCGGGCGTCGAAGATACGCAGTATTTT
>TRBD1|TRBV5-3|once|TRBJ2-2
CASSPDRTNTGELFF
TGTGCCAGCAGCCCGGACAGGACGAACACCGGGGAGCTGTTTTTT